The clone carrying this T cell receptor (beta chain) was counted only a few times. The antigen remains unidentified. This sample is drawn from a study of CD8+ T cells in alopecia areata. Study-level information: Tofacitinib administration to treated patients was oral, at 5 to 10 mg twice daily. Affected scalp percentage set treated patients' severity scores.

As to treatment: oral pan-JAK inhibitor, 5-10 mg twice daily. Germline assignment: CDR1 MNHNS and CDR2 SASEGT. The CDR3 runs 14 residues. Trimming took off 11 bases at V and 0 bases at J, with 15 bases between the two ends. General study points: Among patients, TCR sharing was less clear than in mice, a difference possibly due in part to HLA diversity in the patient population. Scalp samples also contribute reads from the resident alphabeta T cells found in normal skin.

Extracted from the samples, RNA was reverse transcribed into cDNA to serve as the sequencing template. TCRdb's copy holds only in-frame clones and misses some; the assay was immunoSEQ multiplex PCR. The sample lists 95,000 to 100,000 clones, 50% to 75% seen once, with about a sixth in the top ten. V and J are TRBV6-1 and TRBJ2-3; the D gene is possibly TRBD1 (6 bases). The specimen was CD8+ T cells sorted from blood, collected at week 4, from a patient treated with tofacitinib. The receptor was derived from a human donor with alopecia areata. The CDR3 coding sequence is TGTGCCCACGAGCCGGGACAAAGCACAGATACGCAGTATTTT. It specifies CAHEPGQSTDTQYF.